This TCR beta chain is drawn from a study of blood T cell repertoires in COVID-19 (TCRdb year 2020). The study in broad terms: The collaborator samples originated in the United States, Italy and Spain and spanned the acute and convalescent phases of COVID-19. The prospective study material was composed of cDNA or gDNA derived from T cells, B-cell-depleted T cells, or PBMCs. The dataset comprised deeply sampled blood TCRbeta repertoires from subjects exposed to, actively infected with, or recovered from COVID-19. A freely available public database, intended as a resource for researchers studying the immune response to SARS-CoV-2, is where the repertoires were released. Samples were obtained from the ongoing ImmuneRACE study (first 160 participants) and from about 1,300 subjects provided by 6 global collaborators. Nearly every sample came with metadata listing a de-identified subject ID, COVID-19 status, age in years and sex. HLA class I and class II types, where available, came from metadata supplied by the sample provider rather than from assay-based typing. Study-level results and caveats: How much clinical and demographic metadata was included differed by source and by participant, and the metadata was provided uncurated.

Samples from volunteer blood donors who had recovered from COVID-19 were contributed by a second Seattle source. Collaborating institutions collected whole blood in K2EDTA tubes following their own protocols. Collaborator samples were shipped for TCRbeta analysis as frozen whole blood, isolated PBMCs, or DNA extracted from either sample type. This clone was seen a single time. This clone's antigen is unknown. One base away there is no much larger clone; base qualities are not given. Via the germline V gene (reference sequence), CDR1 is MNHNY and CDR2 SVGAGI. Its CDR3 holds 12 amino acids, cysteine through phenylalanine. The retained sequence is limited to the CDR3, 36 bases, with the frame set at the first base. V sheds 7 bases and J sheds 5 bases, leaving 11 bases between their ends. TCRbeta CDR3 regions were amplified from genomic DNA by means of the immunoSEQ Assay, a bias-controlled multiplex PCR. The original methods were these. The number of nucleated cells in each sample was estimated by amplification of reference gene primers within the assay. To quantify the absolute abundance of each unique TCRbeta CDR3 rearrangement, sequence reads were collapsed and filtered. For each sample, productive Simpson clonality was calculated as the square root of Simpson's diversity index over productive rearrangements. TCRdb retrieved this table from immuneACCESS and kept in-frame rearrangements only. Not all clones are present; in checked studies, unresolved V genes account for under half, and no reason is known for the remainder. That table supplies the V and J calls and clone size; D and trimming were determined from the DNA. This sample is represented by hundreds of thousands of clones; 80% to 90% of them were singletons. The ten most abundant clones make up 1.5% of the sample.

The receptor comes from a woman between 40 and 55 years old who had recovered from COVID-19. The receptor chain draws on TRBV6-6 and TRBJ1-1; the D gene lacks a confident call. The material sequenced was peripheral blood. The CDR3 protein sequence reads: CASIGVGTEAFF. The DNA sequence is TGTGCCAGCATCGGGGTAGGGACTGAAGCTTTCTTT.